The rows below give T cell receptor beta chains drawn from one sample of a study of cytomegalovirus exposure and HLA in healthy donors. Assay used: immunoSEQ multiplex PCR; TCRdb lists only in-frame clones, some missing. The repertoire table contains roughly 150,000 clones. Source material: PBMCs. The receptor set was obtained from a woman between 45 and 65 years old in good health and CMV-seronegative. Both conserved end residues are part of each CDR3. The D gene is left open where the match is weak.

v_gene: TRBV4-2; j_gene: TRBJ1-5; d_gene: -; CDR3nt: TGTGCCAGCAGCCGCCTGGGACTTTCGGGTCAGCCCCAGCATTTT; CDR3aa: CASSRLGLSGQPQHF
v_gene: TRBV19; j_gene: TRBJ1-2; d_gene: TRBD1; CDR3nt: TGTGCCTCCCGGACAGGAACTAACTATGGCTACACCTTC; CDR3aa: CASRTGTNYGYTF
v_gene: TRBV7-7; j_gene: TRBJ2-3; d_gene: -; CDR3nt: TGTGCCAGCAGCCCGAGAGGCGCAGATACGCAGTATTTT; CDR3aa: CASSPRGADTQYF
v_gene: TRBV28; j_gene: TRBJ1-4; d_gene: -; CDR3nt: TGTGCCAGCAGAATCGGACAAGATAATGAAAAACTGTTTTTT; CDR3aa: CASRIGQDNEKLFF
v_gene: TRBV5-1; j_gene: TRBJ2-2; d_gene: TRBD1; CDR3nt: TGCGCCAGCAGCTTGGAAACAGGGGAGAACACCGGGGAGCTGTTTTTT; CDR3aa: CASSLETGENTGELFF
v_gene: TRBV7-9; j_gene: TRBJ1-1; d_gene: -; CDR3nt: TGTGCCAGCACCATACAGGGTAGGGACACTGAAGCTTTCTTT; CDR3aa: CASTIQGRDTEAFF
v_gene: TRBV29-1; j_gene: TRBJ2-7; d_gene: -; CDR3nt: TGCAGCGTTGCCGCGCAAACAGACAGAAGAAAGCAGTACTTC; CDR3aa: CSVAAQTDRRKQYF
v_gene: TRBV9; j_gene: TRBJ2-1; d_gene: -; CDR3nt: TGTGCCAGCAGCGCCCGCACCGGTAGGGGTGAGCAGTTCTTC; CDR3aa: CASSARTGRGEQFF
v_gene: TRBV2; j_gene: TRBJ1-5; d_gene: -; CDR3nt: TGTGCCAGCAGTGCGCGAACAGGGACGGACCAGCCCCAGCATTTT; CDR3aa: CASSARTGTDQPQHF
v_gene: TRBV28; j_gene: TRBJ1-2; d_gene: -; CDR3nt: TGTGCCAGCAGTTCCCTGTGGGGGCCTAACTATGGCTACACCTTC; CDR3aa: CASSSLWGPNYGYTF
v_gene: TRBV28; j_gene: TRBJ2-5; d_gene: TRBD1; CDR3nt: TGTGCCAGCAGTCCAGGACAGGGCTCCTACCAAGAGACCCAGTACTTC; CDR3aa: CASSPGQGSYQETQYF
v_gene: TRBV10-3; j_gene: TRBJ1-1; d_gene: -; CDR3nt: TGTGCCATCAGTGAGCGTTCGGGGGAATCTGAAGCTTTCTTT; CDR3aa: CAISERSGESEAFF
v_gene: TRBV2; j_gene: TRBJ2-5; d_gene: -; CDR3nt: TGTGCCAGCAGTGCACAGGGACAAGAGACCCAGTACTTC; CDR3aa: CASSAQGQETQYF
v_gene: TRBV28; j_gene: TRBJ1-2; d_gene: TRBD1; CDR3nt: TGTGCCAGCAGTTTATTAGGGACAGGGAGCTATGGCTACACCTTC; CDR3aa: CASSLLGTGSYGYTF
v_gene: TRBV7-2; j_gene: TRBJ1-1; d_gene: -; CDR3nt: TGTGCCAGCAGCTTACGGGTGCGCACTGAAGCTTTCTTT; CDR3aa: CASSLRVRTEAFF
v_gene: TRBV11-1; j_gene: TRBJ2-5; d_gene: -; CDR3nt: TGTGCCAGCAGCTCCGACACGTACCAAGAGACCCAGTACTTC; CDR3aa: CASSSDTYQETQYF
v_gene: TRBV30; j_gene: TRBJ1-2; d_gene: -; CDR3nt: TGTGCCTGGAGTTGGGGCCCCGAAAGCGACCAATACACCTTC; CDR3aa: CAWSWGPESDQYTF
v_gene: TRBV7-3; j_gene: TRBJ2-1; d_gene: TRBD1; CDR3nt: TGTGCCAGCAGCTTAGCTGGGGGACAGAGTAATGAGCAGTTCTTC; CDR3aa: CASSLAGGQSNEQFF
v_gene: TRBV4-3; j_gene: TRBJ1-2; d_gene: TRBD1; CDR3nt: TGCGCCAGCAGCCAGACAGGGGATGGTGGCTACACCTTC; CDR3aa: CASSQTGDGGYTF
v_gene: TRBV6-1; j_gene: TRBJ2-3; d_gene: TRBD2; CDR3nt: TGTGCCAGCAGGACTAGCAACCCAGATACGCAGTATTTT; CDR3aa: CASRTSNPDTQYF
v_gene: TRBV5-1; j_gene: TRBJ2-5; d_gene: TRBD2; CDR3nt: TGCGCCAGCAGCTTCGACGGGACTAGCGTGGAGACCCAGTACTTC; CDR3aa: CASSFDGTSVETQYF
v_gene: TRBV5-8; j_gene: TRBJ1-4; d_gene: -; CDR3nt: TGTGCCAGCAGCTCTACAGGGTTCTCTGAAAAACTGTTTTTT; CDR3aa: CASSSTGFSEKLFF
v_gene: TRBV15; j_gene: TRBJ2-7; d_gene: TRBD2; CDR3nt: TGTGCCACCAGCAGAGGAGGACTAGCGGGAGGCCCGAGCTCCTACGAGCAGTACTTC; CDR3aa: CATSRGGLAGGPSSYEQYF